This T cell receptor beta chain derives from a study of T cell responses to AZD1222 COVID-19 vaccine. Germline CDR1 reads SGHNT; CDR2 reads YENEEA. Between the trimmed V and J ends, which lost 1 base and 1 base, there was a span of 13 bases. The CDR3 has 16 residues. The table came from immunoSEQ multiplex PCR; TCRdb's copy has only in-frame clones and leaves some out. The data hold roughly 190,000 clones, with approximately 93% observed a single time. Sequenced material: peripheral blood, taken on day 0 of AZD1222 vaccination. This chain connects TRBV11-3 to TRBJ2-5; the D gene is possibly TRBD2 (5 bases). The receptor's source is an adult in good health. Written as DNA, the CDR3 is TGTGCCAGCAGCTTAGGTGGGGTGGGAGCCCAAGAGACCCAGTACTTC. Encoded protein: CASSLGGVGAQETQYF.